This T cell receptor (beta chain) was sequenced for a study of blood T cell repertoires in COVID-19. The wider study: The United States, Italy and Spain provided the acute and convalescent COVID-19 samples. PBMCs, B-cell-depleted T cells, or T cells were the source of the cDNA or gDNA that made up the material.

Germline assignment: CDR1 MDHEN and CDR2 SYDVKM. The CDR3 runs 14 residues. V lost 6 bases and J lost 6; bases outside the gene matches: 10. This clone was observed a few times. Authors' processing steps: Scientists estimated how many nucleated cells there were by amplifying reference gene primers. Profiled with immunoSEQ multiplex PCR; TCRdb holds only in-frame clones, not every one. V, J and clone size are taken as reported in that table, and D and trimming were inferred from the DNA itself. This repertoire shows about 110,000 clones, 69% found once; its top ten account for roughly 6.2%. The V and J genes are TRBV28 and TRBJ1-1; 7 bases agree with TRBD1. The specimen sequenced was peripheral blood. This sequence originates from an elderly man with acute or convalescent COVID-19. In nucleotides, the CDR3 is TGTGCCAGCAGAGAGACAGGGTTTGTCGCTGAAGCTTTCTTT. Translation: CASRETGFVAEAFF.